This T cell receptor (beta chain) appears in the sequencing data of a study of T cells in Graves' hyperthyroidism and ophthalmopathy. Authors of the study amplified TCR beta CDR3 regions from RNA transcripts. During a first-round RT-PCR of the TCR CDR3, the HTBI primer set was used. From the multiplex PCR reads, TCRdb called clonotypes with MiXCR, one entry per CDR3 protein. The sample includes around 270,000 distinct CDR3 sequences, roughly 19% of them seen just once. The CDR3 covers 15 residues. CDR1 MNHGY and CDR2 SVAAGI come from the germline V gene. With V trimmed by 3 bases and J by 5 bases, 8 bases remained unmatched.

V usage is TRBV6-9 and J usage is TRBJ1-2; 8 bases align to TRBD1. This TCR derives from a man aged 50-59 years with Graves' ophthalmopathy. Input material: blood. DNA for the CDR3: TGTGCCAGCAGTTACCCGGACAGGGACCTTTATGGCTACACCTTC. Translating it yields CASSYPDRDLYGYTF.